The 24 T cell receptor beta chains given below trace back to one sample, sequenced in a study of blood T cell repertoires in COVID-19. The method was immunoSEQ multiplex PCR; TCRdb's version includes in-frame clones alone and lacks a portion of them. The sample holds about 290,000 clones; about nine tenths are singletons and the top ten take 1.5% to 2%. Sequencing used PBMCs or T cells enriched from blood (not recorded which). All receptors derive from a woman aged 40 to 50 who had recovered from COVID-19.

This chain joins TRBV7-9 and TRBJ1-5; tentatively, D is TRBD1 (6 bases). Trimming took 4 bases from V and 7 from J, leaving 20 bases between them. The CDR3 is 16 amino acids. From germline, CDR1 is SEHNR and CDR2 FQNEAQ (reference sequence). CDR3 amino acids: CASSSYPGAGDQPQHF. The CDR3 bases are TGTGCCAGCAGCTCTTATCCAGGGGCCGGGGACCAGCCCCAGCATTTT.

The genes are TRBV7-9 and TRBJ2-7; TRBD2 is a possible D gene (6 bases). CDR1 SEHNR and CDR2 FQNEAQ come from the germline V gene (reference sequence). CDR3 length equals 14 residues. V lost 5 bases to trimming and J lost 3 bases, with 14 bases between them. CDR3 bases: TGTGCCAGCAGCAGGGGTCGGGAGATCTACGAGCAGTACTTC. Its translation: CASSRGREIYEQYF.

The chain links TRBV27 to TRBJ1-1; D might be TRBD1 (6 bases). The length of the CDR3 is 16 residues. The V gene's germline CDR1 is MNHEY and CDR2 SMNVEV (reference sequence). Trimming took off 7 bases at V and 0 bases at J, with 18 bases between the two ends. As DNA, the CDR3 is TGTGCCAGCAAGTTTTATTCCAGGGGATTGAACACTGAAGCTTTCTTT. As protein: CASKFYSRGLNTEAFF.

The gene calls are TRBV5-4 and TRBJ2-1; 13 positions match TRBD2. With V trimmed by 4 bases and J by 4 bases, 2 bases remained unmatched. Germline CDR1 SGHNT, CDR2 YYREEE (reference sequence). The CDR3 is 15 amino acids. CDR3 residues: CASSGTSGAYNEQFF. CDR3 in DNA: TGTGCCAGCAGCGGGACTAGCGGGGCGTACAATGAGCAGTTCTTC.

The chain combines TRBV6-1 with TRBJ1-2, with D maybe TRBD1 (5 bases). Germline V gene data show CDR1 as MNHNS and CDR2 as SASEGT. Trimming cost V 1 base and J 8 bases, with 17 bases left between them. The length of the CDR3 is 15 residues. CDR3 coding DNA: TGTGCCAGCAGTGAAGGGTTTCAGGGATTCGGGGGCTACACCTTC. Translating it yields CASSEGFQGFGGYTF.

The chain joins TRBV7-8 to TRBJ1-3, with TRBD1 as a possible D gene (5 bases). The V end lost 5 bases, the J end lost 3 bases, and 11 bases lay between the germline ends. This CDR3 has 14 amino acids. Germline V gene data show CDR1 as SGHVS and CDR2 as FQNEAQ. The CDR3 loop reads CASSLAGVGNTIYF. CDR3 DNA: TGTGCCAGCAGCCTCGCGGGGGTTGGAAACACCATATATTTT. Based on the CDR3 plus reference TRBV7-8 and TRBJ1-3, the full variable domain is GAGVSQSPRYKVAKRGQDVALRCDPISGHVSLFWYQQALGQGPEFLTYFQNEAQLDKSGLPSDRFFAERPEGSVSTLKIQRTQQEDSAVYLCASSLAGVGNTIYFGEGSWLTVV.

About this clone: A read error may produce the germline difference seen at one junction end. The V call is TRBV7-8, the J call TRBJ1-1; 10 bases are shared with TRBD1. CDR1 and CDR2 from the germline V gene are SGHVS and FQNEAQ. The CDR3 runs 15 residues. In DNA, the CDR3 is TGTGCCAGCAGCTCCGTTTTGACAGGGGGCACTGAGGCTTTCTTT. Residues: CASSSVLTGGTEAFF.

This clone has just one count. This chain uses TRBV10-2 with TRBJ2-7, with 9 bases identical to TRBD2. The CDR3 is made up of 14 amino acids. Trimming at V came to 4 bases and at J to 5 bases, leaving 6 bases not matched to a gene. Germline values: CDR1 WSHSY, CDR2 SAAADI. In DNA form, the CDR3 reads TGCGCCAGCAGTGTTTCGGGGACTAGCAACGAGCAGTACTTC. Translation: CASSVSGTSNEQYF.

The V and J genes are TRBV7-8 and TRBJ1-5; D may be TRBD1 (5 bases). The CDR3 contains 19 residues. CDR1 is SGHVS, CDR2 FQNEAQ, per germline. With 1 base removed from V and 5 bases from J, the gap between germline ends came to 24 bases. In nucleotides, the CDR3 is TGTGCCAGCAGCTTAGGGATAGTGGCTGGGGGGGTTCTTTATCAGCCCCAGCATTTT. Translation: CASSLGIVAGGVLYQPQHF.

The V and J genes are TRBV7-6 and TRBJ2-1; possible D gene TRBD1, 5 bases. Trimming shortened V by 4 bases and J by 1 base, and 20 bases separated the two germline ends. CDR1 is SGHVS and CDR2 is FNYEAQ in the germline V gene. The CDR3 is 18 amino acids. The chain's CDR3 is CASSSPTRPGQSYNEQFF. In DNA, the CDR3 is TGTGCCAGCAGCTCCCCCACCCGGCCAGGGCAGTCCTACAATGAGCAGTTCTTC.

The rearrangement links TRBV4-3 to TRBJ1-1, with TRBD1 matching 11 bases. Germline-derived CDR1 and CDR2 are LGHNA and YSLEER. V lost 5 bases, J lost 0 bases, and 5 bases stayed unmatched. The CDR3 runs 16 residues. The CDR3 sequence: CASSKRTGGLNTEAFF. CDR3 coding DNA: TGCGCCAGCAGCAAGAGGACAGGGGGCTTGAACACTGAAGCTTTCTTT.

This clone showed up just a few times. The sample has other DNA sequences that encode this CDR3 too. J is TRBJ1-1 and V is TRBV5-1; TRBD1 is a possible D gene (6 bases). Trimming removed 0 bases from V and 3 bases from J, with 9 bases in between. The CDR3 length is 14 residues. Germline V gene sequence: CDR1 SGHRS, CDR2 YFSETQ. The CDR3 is CASSLDRADTEAFF. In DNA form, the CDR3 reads TGCGCCAGCAGCTTGGACAGGGCGGACACTGAAGCTTTCTTT.

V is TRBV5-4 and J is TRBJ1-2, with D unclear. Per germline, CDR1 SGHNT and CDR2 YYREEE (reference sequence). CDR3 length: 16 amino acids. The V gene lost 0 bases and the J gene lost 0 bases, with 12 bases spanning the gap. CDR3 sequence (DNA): TGTGCCAGCAGCTTGGTGAGGAGAGAAGCTAACTATGGCTACACCTTC. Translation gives CASSLVRREANYGYTF.

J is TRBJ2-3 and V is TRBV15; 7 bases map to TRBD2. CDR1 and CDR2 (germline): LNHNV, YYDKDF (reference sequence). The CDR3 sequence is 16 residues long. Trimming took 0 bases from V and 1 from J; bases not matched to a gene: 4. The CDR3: CATSRDAAGGTDTQYF. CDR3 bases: TGTGCCACCAGCAGAGATGCTGCGGGAGGCACAGATACGCAGTATTTT.

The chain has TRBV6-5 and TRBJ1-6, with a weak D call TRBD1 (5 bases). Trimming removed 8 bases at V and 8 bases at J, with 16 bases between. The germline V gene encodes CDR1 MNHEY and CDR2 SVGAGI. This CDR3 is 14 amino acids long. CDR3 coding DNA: TGTGCCAGCGGGGGGACTGCCCGGTATTCACCCCTCCACTTT. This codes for CASGGTARYSPLHF.

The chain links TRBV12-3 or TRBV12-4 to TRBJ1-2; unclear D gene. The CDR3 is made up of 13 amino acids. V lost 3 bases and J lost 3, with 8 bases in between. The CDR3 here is CASSLRPDYGYTF. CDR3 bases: TGTGCCAGCAGTTTGCGTCCGGACTATGGCTACACCTTC.

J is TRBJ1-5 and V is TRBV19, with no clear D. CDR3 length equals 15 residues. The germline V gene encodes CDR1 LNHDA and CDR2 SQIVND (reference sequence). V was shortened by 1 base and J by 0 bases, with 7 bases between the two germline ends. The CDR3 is CASSIVRDSNQPQHF. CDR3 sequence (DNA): TGTGCCAGTAGTATAGTGCGTGATAGCAATCAGCCCCAGCATTTT.

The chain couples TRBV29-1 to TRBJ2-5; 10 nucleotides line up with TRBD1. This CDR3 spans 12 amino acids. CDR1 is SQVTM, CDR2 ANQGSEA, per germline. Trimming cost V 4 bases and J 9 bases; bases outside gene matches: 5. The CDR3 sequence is CSVGGGQGAQYF. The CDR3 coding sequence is TGCAGCGTTGGCGGCGGACAGGGGGCCCAGTACTTC. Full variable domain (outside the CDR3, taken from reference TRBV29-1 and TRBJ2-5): SAVISQKPSRDICQRGTSLTIQCQVDSQVTMMFWYRQQPGQSLTLIATANQGSEATYESGFVIDKFPISRPNLTFSTLTVSNMSPEDSSIYLCSVGGGQGAQYFGPGTRLLVL.

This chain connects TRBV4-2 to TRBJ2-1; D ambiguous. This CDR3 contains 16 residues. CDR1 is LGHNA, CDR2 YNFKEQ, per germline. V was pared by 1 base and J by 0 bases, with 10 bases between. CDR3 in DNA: TGTGCCAGCAGCCAAGGAATAAGCGTCTCCTACAATGAGCAGTTCTTC. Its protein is CASSQGISVSYNEQFF.

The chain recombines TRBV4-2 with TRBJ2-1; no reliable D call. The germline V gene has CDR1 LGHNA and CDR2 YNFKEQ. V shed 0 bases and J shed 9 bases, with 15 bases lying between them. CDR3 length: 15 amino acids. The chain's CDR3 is CASSQDRRSHGEQFF. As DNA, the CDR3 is TGTGCCAGCAGCCAAGATCGCCGTAGCCACGGTGAGCAGTTCTTC.

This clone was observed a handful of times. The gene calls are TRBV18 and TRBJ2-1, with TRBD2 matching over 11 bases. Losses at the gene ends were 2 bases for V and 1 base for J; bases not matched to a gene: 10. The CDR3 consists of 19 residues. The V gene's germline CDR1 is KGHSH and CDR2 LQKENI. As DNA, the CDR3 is TGTGCCAGCTCACCATCGGTACTAGCGGGAGAAAAGTCCTACAATGAGCAGTTCTTC. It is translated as CASSPSVLAGEKSYNEQFF. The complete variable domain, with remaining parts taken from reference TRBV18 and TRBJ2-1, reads NAGVMQNPRHLVRRRGQEARLRCSPMKGHSHVYWYRQLPEEGLKFMVYLQKENIIDESGMPKERFSAEFPKEGPSILRIQQVVRGDSAAYFCASSPSVLAGEKSYNEQFFGPGTRLTVL.

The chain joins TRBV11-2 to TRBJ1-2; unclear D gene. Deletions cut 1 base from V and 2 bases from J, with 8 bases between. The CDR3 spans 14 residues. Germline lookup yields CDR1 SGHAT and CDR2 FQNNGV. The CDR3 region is CASSLGRGNYGYTF. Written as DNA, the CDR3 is TGTGCCAGCAGCTTAGGGAGAGGGAACTATGGCTACACCTTC.

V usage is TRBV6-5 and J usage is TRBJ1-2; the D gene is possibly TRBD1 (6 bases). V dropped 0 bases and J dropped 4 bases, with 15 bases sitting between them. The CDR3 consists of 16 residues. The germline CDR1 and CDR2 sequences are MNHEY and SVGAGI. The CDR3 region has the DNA TGTGCCAGCAGTTACTCGACAGGACATGGCTTCTATGGCTACACCTTC. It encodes CASSYSTGHGFYGYTF.

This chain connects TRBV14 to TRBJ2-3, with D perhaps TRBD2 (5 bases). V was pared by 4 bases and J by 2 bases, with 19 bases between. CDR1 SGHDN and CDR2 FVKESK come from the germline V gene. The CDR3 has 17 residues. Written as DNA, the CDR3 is TGTGCCAGCAGCCCTTTCTTCTCGCGGGTTTCCACAGATACGCAGTATTTT. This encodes CASSPFFSRVSTDTQYF.